This T cell receptor beta chain came from a study of long-term antiretroviral therapy in people with HIV. Study findings and constraints: In HIV, the repertoires covered a tighter span of CDR3 lengths than in controls. Clonal expansions arising prior to ART prevailed in the repertoire at every time point.

About this clone itself: Its specificity is not known.

The libraries were made with immunoSEQ v3.0 at survey level. Profiling relied on immunoSEQ multiplex PCR, and the TCRdb table lists in-frame clones only, not all of them. The sample has 42,000 or so clones; around 85% are singletons. This specimen consisted of unsorted PBMCs, obtained 1.2 years after starting antiretroviral therapy. This clonotype was sampled from a woman aged 45-65 years with HIV.

CDR3: CASSYGGTDQPQHF. The CDR3 bases are TGTGCCAGCAGTTACGGAGGGACGGATCAGCCCCAGCATTTT. The chain couples TRBV6-6 to TRBJ1-5; TRBD1 might be the D (5 bases). Trimming took 2 bases from V and 5 from J, leaving 10 bases between them. Germline V gene lookup returns CDR1 MNHNY and CDR2 SVGAGI (reference sequence). The CDR3 runs to 14 residues.